This T cell receptor beta chain was captured in a study of T cell responses to AZD1222 COVID-19 vaccine. Method: immunoSEQ multiplex PCR; TCRdb's copy keeps in-frame clones and lacks some. Of 110,000 to 150,000 clones in the sample, just over 90% were seen once. Germline-derived CDR1 and CDR2 are KGHSH and LQKENI. J lost 5 bases, V lost 3 bases, and 9 bases had no gene match. The CDR3 length is 16 residues. The chain combines TRBV18 with TRBJ1-4; 7 nucleotides match TRBD1. This clonotype originated in an adult in good health. Here the sequenced sample was peripheral blood, taken on day 0 of AZD1222 vaccination. The CDR3 reads CASSPVRQGGNEKLFF. DNA for the CDR3: TGTGCCAGCTCACCCGTTCGACAGGGAGGAAATGAAAAACTGTTTTTT.